The present entry profiles one TCR beta chain with its context. The source of the sample is a study of Graves' ophthalmopathy and Graves' hyperthyroidism. Trimming stripped 3 bases from V and 0 bases from J, with 6 bases between. The CDR3 has 14 residues. The V gene's germline CDR1 is GTSNPN and CDR2 SVGIG (reference sequence). Using RNA transcripts, the TCR beta CDR3 regions were amplified. First-round RT-PCR employed HTBI primers, with a second-round multiplex PCR after it. TCRdb fed the multiplex PCR reads into MiXCR, producing one record per CDR3 protein. Seen here are approximately 500,000 distinct CDR3 sequences, approximately 14% observed once, and the top ten hold 8% to 10%.

This chain joins TRBV30 and TRBJ1-6; the D is unclear. Sample: blood. The source is a woman aged 25 to 39 with Graves' ophthalmopathy. The chain's CDR3 is CAWRGSSYNSPLHF. The CDR3 DNA follows: TGTGCCTGGAGGGGGAGCTCCTATAATTCACCCCTCCACTTT. Supplemented by reference TRBV30 and TRBJ1-6, the full variable domain reads SQTIHQWPATLVQPVGSPLSLECTVEGTSNPNLYWYRQAAGRGLQLLFYSVGIGQISSEVPQNLSASRPQDRQFILSSKKLLLSDSGFYLCAWRGSSYNSPLHFGNGTRLTVT.